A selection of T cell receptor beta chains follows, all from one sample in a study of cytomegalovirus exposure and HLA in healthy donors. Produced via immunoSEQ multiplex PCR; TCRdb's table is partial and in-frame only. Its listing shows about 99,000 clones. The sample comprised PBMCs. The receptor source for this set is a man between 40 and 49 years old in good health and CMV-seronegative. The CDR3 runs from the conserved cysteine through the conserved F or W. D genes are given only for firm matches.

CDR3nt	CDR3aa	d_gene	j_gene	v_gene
TGTGCCAGCTCACCACTGCAAGGGGGCCTGCAGTTCTTC	CASSPLQGGLQFF	TRBD1	TRBJ2-1	TRBV18
TGTGCCAGCAGCGCCCACGACCAGGGGCTACCCTACGAGCAGTACTTC	CASSAHDQGLPYEQYF	-	TRBJ2-7	TRBV7-6
TGTGCCAGCGGCACCCAGGGCCTTGGGGGGAAGACCCAGTACTTC	CASGTQGLGGKTQYF	-	TRBJ2-5	TRBV28
TGTGCCAGCACGCCCGAGGGGGCCTACAATGAGCAGTTCTTC	CASTPEGAYNEQFF	-	TRBJ2-1	TRBV6-6
TGTGCCAGCAGCTCGGACAGCCCTCTCGACTCGTTTTCACCCCTCCACTTT	CASSSDSPLDSFSPLHF	-	TRBJ1-6	TRBV5-4
TGCAGCGTTGAAGAAGACCGGGACTATGGCTACACCTTC	CSVEEDRDYGYTF	-	TRBJ1-2	TRBV29-1
TGCGCCAGCAGCGCGGGTTTCAGCGGGAATTCACCCCTCCACTTT	CASSAGFSGNSPLHF	-	TRBJ1-6	TRBV5-1
TGTGCCAGCAACTCCGGGACAGGGCAATCTGGCTACACCTTC	CASNSGTGQSGYTF	TRBD1	TRBJ1-2	TRBV6-6
TGTGCCAGCAGCTTAGAGGCTAGCGGTACCTTCTCCTACGAGCAGTACTTC	CASSLEASGTFSYEQYF	TRBD2	TRBJ2-7	TRBV7-2
TGTGCCATCAGTGACGGGGATAGGAATCAGCCCCAGCATTTT	CAISDGDRNQPQHF	-	TRBJ1-5	TRBV10-3
TGTGCCAGCAGTTTTCCCGGACAAGGGGCTAACTATGGCTACACCTTC	CASSFPGQGANYGYTF	-	TRBJ1-2	TRBV28
TGTGCCAGCAGCACCCGGGACAGAACAGATACGCAGTATTTT	CASSTRDRTDTQYF	TRBD1	TRBJ2-3	TRBV7-2
TGTGCCAGCAGCTTGGGCAGGGAAAGTCCCTACGAGCAGTACTTC	CASSLGRESPYEQYF	-	TRBJ2-7	TRBV5-4
TGTGCCAGCAGCTTAGGAGCCTACGAGCAGTACTTC	CASSLGAYEQYF	-	TRBJ2-7	TRBV11-2
TGCGCCAGCAGCCAAGAAGGGACAGGGATAAATGAAAAACTGTTTTTT	CASSQEGTGINEKLFF	TRBD1	TRBJ1-4	TRBV4-3
TGTGCCAGCAGCTCGAGGCGGGGGGAGACCCAGTACTTC	CASSSRRGETQYF	TRBD2	TRBJ2-5	TRBV7-2
TGCGCCAGCAGCCAAGATCAAAACAGCTACGAGCAGTACTTC	CASSQDQNSYEQYF	-	TRBJ2-7	TRBV4-3
TGTGCCAGCAGTTTGGGACAGGTGATTAATTCACCCCTCCACTTT	CASSLGQVINSPLHF	TRBD1	TRBJ1-6	TRBV28
TGTGCCAGCAGTTTTAAGGGGGCCCCTTTGAACACTGAAGCTTTCTTT	CASSFKGAPLNTEAFF	TRBD1	TRBJ1-1	TRBV27
TGTGCCAGCAGCTTATTCCCTAGCGGGGGGGCCTCCGAGCAGTACTTC	CASSLFPSGGASEQYF	TRBD2	TRBJ2-7	TRBV27
TGCGCCAGCACCCCCCATGCCACTAGCACAGATACGCAGTATTTT	CASTPHATSTDTQYF	-	TRBJ2-3	TRBV5-1
TGTGCCAGCAGGATTAGACAGGGGAGACTAGCGGACAATGAGCAGTTCTTC	CASRIRQGRLADNEQFF	-	TRBJ2-1	TRBV28
TGTGCCAGCAGCTTCTCCCGACAGGAAGAGACCCAGTACTTC	CASSFSRQEETQYF	-	TRBJ2-5	TRBV7-2
TGTGCCAGCAGCGAAGGTAGCAGCAGCTCCTACGAGCAGTACTTC	CASSEGSSSSYEQYF	-	TRBJ2-7	TRBV9
TGTGCCACCAGCAATTTTATAGCAACTAATGAAAAACTGTTTTTT	CATSNFIATNEKLFF	-	TRBJ1-4	TRBV15
TGTGCCAGCTCACCACCGAGGACAGACTATTCACCCCTCCGCTTT	CASSPPRTDYSPLRF	-	TRBJ1-6	TRBV18
TGCGCCAGCAGTGTGCTAGCTGGCACAGATACGCAGTATTTT	CASSVLAGTDTQYF	-	TRBJ2-3	TRBV10-2
TGTGCCAGCAGTCTGGGGGACAGGGTAGATCAGCCCCAGCATTTT	CASSLGDRVDQPQHF	TRBD1	TRBJ1-5	TRBV28
TGCAGCGTTCGAGGACAGGGGGCCTCTGAAGCTTTCTTT	CSVRGQGASEAFF	TRBD1	TRBJ1-1	TRBV29-1
TGTGCCTGGAGTGTTTCAGGGGCTAGCGGCGGCCAGTTCTTC	CAWSVSGASGGQFF	-	TRBJ2-1	TRBV30
TGCGCCAGCAGCCAAGATCGGCGGGGCGAGCCCCAGCATTTT	CASSQDRRGEPQHF	-	TRBJ1-5	TRBV4-1
TGTGCCAGCAGGTCCGACAGGGCCTCCTACGAGCAGTACTTC	CASRSDRASYEQYF	TRBD1	TRBJ2-7	TRBV5-6
TGTGCCAGCAGCTTGCAGGTACCCAATGAGCAGTTCTTC	CASSLQVPNEQFF	-	TRBJ2-1	TRBV5-6
TGTGCCAGCAGCTCCGGACAGGGGGCCGGAGAGACCCAGTACTTC	CASSSGQGAGETQYF	TRBD1	TRBJ2-5	TRBV5-4
TGTGCCAGCAGCTTAAGGAGTCACGGGGGGGGAAACACAGATACGCAGTATTTT	CASSLRSHGGGNTDTQYF	TRBD2	TRBJ2-3	TRBV13
TGTGCCAGCAGCTTAGCTCAAGGCGGGTTCTACGAGCAGTACTTC	CASSLAQGGFYEQYF	-	TRBJ2-7	TRBV7-9
TGTGCCAGCTCACCCCCCGGGGGCAATGAGCAGTTCTTC	CASSPPGGNEQFF	-	TRBJ2-1	TRBV18
TGTGCCAGCAGCCAACATCAGACAGGGCTCGGGGAGCTGTTTTTT	CASSQHQTGLGELFF	TRBD1	TRBJ2-2	TRBV14
TGTGCCAGCTCACCACTACAGGGGGCGAACACCGGGGAGCTGTTTTTT	CASSPLQGANTGELFF	TRBD1	TRBJ2-2	TRBV18
TGTGCCAGTACCACCGGAGTTGGTAATTCACCCCTCCACTTT	CASTTGVGNSPLHF	-	TRBJ1-6	TRBV19
TGTGCCAGCAGTGCAGGCCCCCAGGGTCAGCCCCAGCATTTT	CASSAGPQGQPQHF	-	TRBJ1-5	TRBV2
TGTGCCAGCACACCGGGACTAGCGTGGGGGGAAGATACGCAGTATTTT	CASTPGLAWGEDTQYF	TRBD2	TRBJ2-3	TRBV7-9
TGTGCCAGCAGTGAGGGACTAGGGACAGATACGCAGTATTTT	CASSEGLGTDTQYF	TRBD2	TRBJ2-3	TRBV27
TGTGCCAGCAGCCCTAGGATGGGTTACAATGAGCAGTTCTTC	CASSPRMGYNEQFF	-	TRBJ2-1	TRBV28
TGCGCCAGCAGCGGGGGACAGAGCTCCTACAATGAGCAGTTCTTC	CASSGGQSSYNEQFF	TRBD1	TRBJ2-1	TRBV5-1
TGTGCCAGCAGTACGGACACTTACAATGAGCAGTTCTTC	CASSTDTYNEQFF	-	TRBJ2-1	TRBV28
TGTGCCAGCAGTTTGGAGACCGAGTATTTT	CASSLETEYF	-	TRBJ2-3	TRBV6-1
TGCGCCAGCAGCTTGTTTGGGACTAGCGGGGGGGCCGCGGGTGAGCAGTTCTTC	CASSLFGTSGGAAGEQFF	TRBD2	TRBJ2-1	TRBV5-1
TGCGCCAGCAGCTGGGCGGGAGGGTCCACCGGGGAGCTGTTTTTT	CASSWAGGSTGELFF	TRBD2	TRBJ2-2	TRBV5-1
TGTGCCAGCAGCGAGAGGCCGCGGGACAATGAGCAGTTCTTC	CASSERPRDNEQFF	-	TRBJ2-1	TRBV9
TGCGCCAGCAGCCAAGATTTATATACGCAGTATTTT	CASSQDLYTQYF	-	TRBJ2-3	TRBV4-1
TGCGCCAGCAGCCAAGTCTTGGGACAGAACAATCAGCCCCAGCATTTT	CASSQVLGQNNQPQHF	TRBD1	TRBJ1-5	TRBV4-1
TGCGCCAGCAGCCAAGGGGTAGGGGCAAACTATGGCTACACCTTC	CASSQGVGANYGYTF	-	TRBJ1-2	TRBV4-1
TGTGCCAGCAGCTTCGGGACAGGGACTCACGGCGGGTATGGCTACACCTTC	CASSFGTGTHGGYGYTF	TRBD1	TRBJ1-2	TRBV7-9
TGTGCCATCAGTGAGTCGCTGGGGGCGAACTCCTACGAGCAGTACTTC	CAISESLGANSYEQYF	-	TRBJ2-7	TRBV10-3
TGCAGCGGTGGGACTTCTAGCGGGACCCAGTACTTC	CSGGTSSGTQYF	TRBD2	TRBJ2-5	TRBV29-1
TGTGCCTTCCGACAGTCTGGGGCCAACGTCCTGACTTTC	CAFRQSGANVLTF	-	TRBJ2-6	TRBV30
TGTGCCAGCAGCCCTCGACTAGCGGCAAGCACAGATACGCAGTATTTT	CASSPRLAASTDTQYF	TRBD2	TRBJ2-3	TRBV7-2